Each of the 30 T cell receptor beta chains below was sequenced from the same sample in a study of response to subunit inactivated influenza vaccine. TCRdb reanalysed the RT-PCR reads using MiXCR and keeps one entry per CDR3 protein. The table includes about 830,000 distinct CDR3 sequences, approximately 17% detected once. Sequenced here: PBMCs from blood, sampled less than 6 days after vaccination. These TCRs come from a middle-aged man who received an inactivated influenza vaccine.

This clonotype was observed a few times. This sequence joins TRBV29-1 and TRBJ1-2; maybe TRBD1 (6 bases). From germline, CDR1 is SQVTM and CDR2 ANQGSEA. The V and J ends lost 2 bases and 0 bases respectively, with 10 bases between them. This CDR3 is 14 amino acids long. The CDR3 protein is CSVERGQANYGYTF. CDR3 bases: TGCAGCGTTGAACGGGGACAAGCTAACTATGGCTACACCTTC.

This clonotype was counted only a few times. This rearrangement joins TRBV12-3 or TRBV12-4 to TRBJ2-2; D uncertain. Trimming left V 3 bases short and J 2 bases short, with 16 bases between. The CDR3 has 17 amino acids. CDR3 amino acids: CASSLVDRPRNTGELFF. CDR3 in DNA: TGTGCCAGCAGTTTGGTAGACCGCCCGAGAAACACCGGGGAGCTGTTTTTT.

The chain combines TRBV20-1 with TRBJ2-3, with TRBD2 identical over 8 bases. The CDR3 is made up of 13 amino acids. Germline V lookup: CDR1 DFQATT, CDR2 SNEGSKA (reference sequence). J was trimmed by 2 bases and V by 7 bases; bases with no gene match: 5. As DNA, the CDR3 is TGCAGTGTAGCGGGACGGTTCACAGATACGCAGTATTTT. Translation gives CSVAGRFTDTQYF.

This clonotype was seen only a few times. The chain carries TRBV20-1 and TRBJ2-1, with D perhaps matching TRBD1 (5 bases). The V end lost 4 bases, the J end lost 5 bases, and 12 bases lay between the germline ends. The germline gives CDR1 DFQATT, CDR2 SNEGSKA (reference sequence). This CDR3 comprises 13 residues. The DNA of the CDR3 is TGCAGTGCTACCGCAGGGTGGGACAATGAGCAGTTCTTC. Translating it yields CSATAGWDNEQFF.

This chain connects TRBV25-1 to TRBJ1-6, with D perhaps matching TRBD1 (5 bases). This CDR3 region has 14 residues. Trimming stripped 5 bases from V and 9 bases from J, with 14 bases between. Germline values: CDR1 MGHDK, CDR2 SYGVNS. The CDR3 DNA is TGTGCCAGCAGTCCCGGGGCGAAGGTTTCACCCCTCCACTTT. Protein product: CASSPGAKVSPLHF.

V gene TRBV5-1 combines with J gene TRBJ2-7, with D tentatively TRBD1 (5 bases). CDR1 SGHRS and CDR2 YFSETQ come from the germline V gene. The CDR3 loop spans 16 amino acids. Trimming removed 0 bases from V and 3 bases from J, with 16 bases in between. CDR3 sequence: CASSLGKTEPHYEQYF. CDR3 DNA: TGCGCCAGCAGCTTGGGAAAGACAGAGCCCCACTACGAGCAGTACTTC.

The V gene is TRBV29-1, the J gene TRBJ2-6; 7 nucleotides line up with TRBD1. Germline assignment: CDR1 SQVTM and CDR2 ANQGSEA. This CDR3 has 19 amino acids. J was trimmed by 0 bases and V by 0 bases; bases with no gene match: 11. CDR3 amino acids: CSVEEDRDRPPSGANVLTF. The CDR3, as DNA: TGCAGCGTTGAAGAAGATAGGGACAGACCTCCCTCTGGGGCCAACGTCCTGACTTTC.

This clonotype occurred a few times. The chain has TRBV15 and TRBJ2-1; weak D call: TRBD2 (7 bases). V shed 5 bases and J shed 6 bases, with 17 bases lying between them. The CDR3 consists of 15 residues. CDR1 is LNHNV, CDR2 YYDKDF, per germline (reference sequence). CDR3 amino acids: CATSVRGGGANEQFF. CDR3 nucleotide sequence: TGTGCCACCAGCGTTCGGGGAGGGGGGGCCAATGAGCAGTTCTTC.

The rearrangement uses TRBV7-8 and TRBJ1-2; 8 nucleotides agree with TRBD1. The CDR3 runs to 16 residues. Germline values: CDR1 SGHVS, CDR2 FQNEAQ. V trimming: 5 bases; J trimming: 3 bases; junction bases outside the gene matches: 11. CDR3 DNA: TGTGCCAGCAGCCATCGGGGGTTGGGACAGGACTATGGCTACACCTTC. Amino acids: CASSHRGLGQDYGYTF.

V is TRBV12-3 or TRBV12-4 and J is TRBJ1-1, with D maybe TRBD1 (6 bases). The V end lost 4 bases, the J end lost 10 bases, and 16 bases lay between the germline ends. This CDR3 is 13 amino acids long. This chain's CDR3 is CASSSLWGAGAFF. The CDR3 DNA reads as TGTGCCAGCAGTTCTCTATGGGGGGCTGGAGCTTTCTTT.

This clonotype was counted only a few times. The chain recombines TRBV12-3 or TRBV12-4 with TRBJ2-5; D perhaps matches TRBD1 (6 bases). This CDR3 has 14 residues. Deletions cut 4 bases from V and 4 bases from J, with 13 bases between. The CDR3 here is CASSSMGRGETQYF. As DNA, the CDR3 is TGTGCCAGCAGTTCGATGGGCAGGGGAGAGACCCAGTACTTC.

CDR3 loop: CASSFFPNEQFF. In DNA, the CDR3 is TGTGCCAGCAGCTTCTTCCCCAATGAGCAGTTCTTC. The chain joins TRBV7-2 to TRBJ2-1; D not certain. This CDR3 region has 12 residues. The ends were cut back, 3 bases at V and 6 bases at J, with 6 bases in the middle. Germline loops: CDR1 SGHTA, CDR2 FQGNSA.

A few counts support this clonotype. The chain couples TRBV10-3 to TRBJ2-7; no definite D call. From germline, CDR1 is ENHRY and CDR2 SYGVKD. The CDR3 loop spans 13 amino acids. Trimming cost V 1 base and J 1 base, with 5 bases left between them. CDR3 amino acids: CAISEYSSYEQYF. CDR3 nucleotide sequence: TGTGCCATCAGTGAGTACTCTTCCTACGAGCAGTACTTC.

V and J are TRBV7-2 and TRBJ1-1; D is undetermined. Between the trimmed V and J ends, which lost 0 bases and 0 bases, there was a span of 17 bases. This CDR3 comprises 18 residues. Germline CDR1 SGHTA, CDR2 FQGNSA. Here the CDR3 reads CASSLALLGTIMNTEAFF. The CDR3 nucleotides read TGTGCCAGCAGCTTAGCGCTTCTGGGAACAATAATGAACACTGAAGCTTTCTTT.

This clonotype has more than one count but fewer than ten. This rearrangement joins TRBV11-2 to TRBJ1-3, with D unclear. The V and J ends lost 5 bases and 4 bases respectively, with 12 bases between them. The V gene's germline CDR1 is SGHAT and CDR2 FQNNGV. CDR3 length: 14 amino acids. The CDR3 DNA reads as TGTGCCAGCAGCAACCGAAGGTTCGGAAACACCATATATTTT. This gives the protein CASSNRRFGNTIYF. The entire variable domain, with the rest obtained from reference TRBV11-2 and TRBJ1-3, is as follows: EAGVAQSPRYKIIEKRQSVAFWCNPISGHATLYWYQQILGQGPKLLIQFQNNGVVDDSQLPKDRFSAERLKGVDSTLKIQPAKLEDSAVYLCASSNRRFGNTIYFGEGSWLTVV.

This clonotype was counted between two and nine times. The chain links TRBV12-3 or TRBV12-4 to TRBJ1-1, with TRBD1 matching 8 bases. The CDR3 has 14 residues. Trimming cost V 7 bases and J 4 bases; bases outside gene matches: 8. CDR3 protein: CASNYQGAGTEAFF. CDR3 coding DNA: TGTGCCAGCAACTATCAGGGGGCAGGCACTGAAGCTTTCTTT.

This clonotype was detected a few times. The chain is built from TRBV7-2 and TRBJ2-7, with 8 nucleotides matching TRBD2. V was pared by 1 base and J by 10 bases, with 9 bases of the junction left unmatched. The V gene's germline CDR1 is SGHTA and CDR2 FQGNSA. CDR3 length: 14 residues. The CDR3: CASSLVSSGGAQYF. CDR3 sequence (DNA): TGTGCCAGCAGCTTAGTTTCTTCCGGGGGGGCACAGTACTTC. Full variable domain (remainder filled in from reference TRBV7-2 and TRBJ2-7): GAGVSQSPSNKVTEKGKDVELRCDPISGHTALYWYRQSLGQGLEFLIYFQGNSAPDKSGLPSDRFSAERTGGSVSTLTIQRTQQEDSAVYLCASSLVSSGGAQYFGPGTRLTVT.

The chain uses TRBV6-1 and TRBJ1-1; D remains unclear. The CDR3 totals 12 residues. Per germline, CDR1 MNHNS and CDR2 SASEGT. Trimming took 5 bases from V and 3 from J, leaving 7 bases between them. CDR3 protein: CASSIEDTEAFF. CDR3 DNA sequence: TGTGCCAGCAGTATAGAGGACACTGAAGCTTTCTTT.

The CDR3 sequence is CASSLASASLNTEAFF. CDR3 coding DNA: TGTGCCAGCAGCTTGGCGTCAGCCTCCTTGAACACTGAAGCTTTCTTT. This sequence joins TRBV5-6 and TRBJ1-1; D is unresolved. Trimming removed 0 bases from V and 0 bases from J, with 12 bases in between. Germline CDR1 reads SGHDT; CDR2 reads YYEEEE. This CDR3 has 16 amino acids. Drawing the rest from reference TRBV5-6 and TRBJ1-1, the complete variable domain is DAGVTQSPTHLIKTRGQQVTLRCSPKSGHDTVSWYQQALGQGPQFIFQYYEEEERQRGNFPDRFSGHQFPNYSSELNVNALLLGDSALYLCASSLASASLNTEAFFGQGTRLTVV.

This clonotype has just a few counts. The chain couples TRBV27 to TRBJ2-2, with a possible D match to TRBD2 (5 bases). The V and J ends lost 6 bases and 6 bases respectively, with 11 bases between them. This CDR3 has 13 residues. From germline, CDR1 is MNHEY and CDR2 SMNVEV (reference sequence). The CDR3 coding sequence is TGTGCCAGCAGAACCGGACTCTCCGGGGAGCTGTTTTTT. Protein sequence: CASRTGLSGELFF.

This clonotype was seen at least ten times. The rearrangement uses TRBV5-1 and TRBJ2-7; the match to TRBD1 covers 9 bases. There are 15 residues in the CDR3. Germline loops: CDR1 SGHRS, CDR2 YFSETQ. The V segment lost 4 bases and the J segment 5 bases; nucleotides outside the gene matches: 10. The CDR3, as DNA: TGCGCCAGCAGCCTCAAAAGGACAGGGGAGGACGAGCAGTACTTC. Translated: CASSLKRTGEDEQYF. Filled out from reference TRBV5-1 and TRBJ2-7, the complete variable domain reads KAGVTQTPRYLIKTRGQQVTLSCSPISGHRSVSWYQQTPGQGLQFLFEYFSETQRNKGNFPGRFSGRQFSNSRSEMNVSTLELGDSALYLCASSLKRTGEDEQYFGPGTRLTVT.

The chain employs TRBV6-2 or TRBV6-3 and TRBJ2-5; possibly TRBD1 for D (6 bases). CDR1 is MNHEY, CDR2 SVGEGT, per germline. Trimming removed 5 bases from V and 7 bases from J, with 20 bases in between. The CDR3 is 15 amino acids. The CDR3 DNA sequence: TGTGCCAGCAGTGACCGGGACACCCCAAGAGTGACCCAGTACTTC. This encodes CASSDRDTPRVTQYF.

The chain joins TRBV25-1 to TRBJ2-3, with D unresolved. Trimming left V 0 bases short and J 2 bases short, with 6 bases between. The CDR3 is 14 amino acids. Germline CDR1 reads MGHDK; CDR2 reads SYGVNS. This CDR3 is CASSEYSSTDTQYF. The CDR3 coding sequence is TGTGCCAGCAGTGAATACAGTTCCACAGATACGCAGTATTTT. Full variable domain (remainder filled in from reference TRBV25-1 and TRBJ2-3): EADIYQTPRYLVIGTGKKITLECSQTMGHDKMYWYQQDPGMELHLIHYSYGVNSTEKGDLSSESTVSRIRTEHFPLTLESARPSHTSQYLCASSEYSSTDTQYFGPGTRLTVL.

V usage is TRBV5-5 and J usage is TRBJ2-1; 7 bases agree with TRBD1. The CDR3 runs to 14 residues. Germline lookup yields CDR1 SGHKS and CDR2 YYEKEE (reference sequence). J gave up 6 bases and V 2 bases, and 5 bases lay outside the gene matches. CDR3 loop: CASSLTGVVNEQFF. CDR3 nucleotides: TGTGCCAGCAGCTTAACAGGGGTGGTCAATGAGCAGTTCTTC.

A few counts support this clonotype. The genes are TRBV7-2 and TRBJ2-2; possibly TRBD2 for D (5 bases). Germline V lookup: CDR1 SGHTA, CDR2 FQGNSA. The length of the CDR3 is 17 residues. V was pared by 1 base and J by 1 base, with 13 bases between. CDR3 coding DNA: TGTGCCAGCAGCTTAGGGCTATCGGGAAAGAACACCGGGGAGCTGTTTTTT. This sequence encodes CASSLGLSGKNTGELFF.

This clonotype was found a few times. The V gene is TRBV30, the J gene TRBJ2-5; 7 bases align to TRBD2. Germline loops: CDR1 GTSNPN, CDR2 SVGIG (reference sequence). There are 15 residues in the CDR3. Unmatched junction bases numbered 10, after V lost 2 bases and J lost 4 bases. The CDR3 DNA reads as TGTGCCTGGAGTCGGCGGGCGGGAGCAGGAGAGACCCAGTACTTC. It encodes CAWSRRAGAGETQYF.

The chain couples TRBV6-1 to TRBJ2-1; TRBD2 matches at 9 bases. The germline V gene has CDR1 MNHNS and CDR2 SASEGT. After removal of 6 bases from V and 6 bases from J, the junction contained 9 bases not matched to a gene. The CDR3 consists of 15 residues. CDR3 sequence: CASSNSGGQINEQFF. The CDR3 DNA sequence: TGTGCCAGCAGCAATAGCGGGGGCCAGATCAATGAGCAGTTCTTC.

This clonotype has only a few counts. The rearrangement joins TRBV20-1 to TRBJ2-1; perhaps TRBD2 as D (6 bases). V lost 0 bases, J lost 6 bases, and 15 bases lay in between. Germline lookup yields CDR1 DFQATT and CDR2 SNEGSKA (reference sequence). This CDR3 has 15 residues. The CDR3 DNA reads as TGCAGTGCTAGAGAGGGAGGTGGGGTGGGCAATGAGCAGTTCTTC. Its translation is CSAREGGGVGNEQFF.

The V call is TRBV7-2, the J call TRBJ2-2; 12 nucleotides line up with TRBD1. With V trimmed by 5 bases and J by 6 bases, 4 bases remained unmatched. This CDR3 contains 15 residues. The V gene's germline CDR1 is SGHTA and CDR2 FQGNSA. The CDR3 sequence is CASSRGTGGSGELFF. CDR3 sequence (DNA): TGTGCCAGCAGCCGGGGGACAGGGGGCTCCGGGGAGCTGTTTTTT.

This clonotype was seen a handful of times. The chain employs TRBV15 and TRBJ2-1; 14 bases are shared with TRBD2. The length of the CDR3 is 15 residues. Germline values: CDR1 LNHNV, CDR2 YYDKDF (reference sequence). V lost 4 bases and J lost 9; bases outside the gene matches: 5. The CDR3 bases are TGTGCCACCAGCACCTCCGGGACTAGCGGGGGTGAGCAGTTCTTC. Its protein product is CATSTSGTSGGEQFF.